This T cell receptor (beta chain) was captured in a study of early T cells in non-severe SARS-CoV-2 infection (dated by TCRdb to the early 2020s). Regarding the complete study: TCR sequencing used bulk RNA from unsorted whole blood, so alpha and beta chains could not be paired. Overall study results and their limits: Matching against VDJdb was skewed toward anti-spike CD8 responses, likely underestimated virus-specific expansions, and missed private and CD4 specificities.

The library came from 5' RACE. TCRdb shows the sequencer as NextSeq 500. In the TCR library protocol, unique molecular identifiers were attached to individual cDNA molecules to correct for PCR bias and sequencing error. Both TCR alpha and beta chains were sequenced, and tight co-correlation was observed between alpha and beta sequence abundances in each sample. The source study handled its data this way. Decombinator V4 was used to annotate TCR sequences for V gene, J gene and CDR3. Expanded TCRs were defined as changing significantly between any two time points under a Poisson model with p below 0.0001. Abundances of TCRs were expressed as counts per million after normalisation to the total number of TCRs sequenced in each sample. MAIT TCRs were defined by TRAV1-2 paired with TRAJ12, TRAJ20 or TRAJ33, and iNKT TCRs by TRAV10 paired with TRAJ18. VDJdb, accessed on 1 November 2021, was searched for TCRs annotated for CMV, EBV and SARS-CoV-2, and TCRs annotated for more than one antigen were excluded. TCRdb itself trimmed the public reads at Q25 with fastp, ran MiXCR and retained productive beta chains. Under each unique CDR3 protein, matching rows form one entry showing the most common genes and DNA. TCRdb, rather than the study authors, made the V and J calls. The sample yields under 40,000 distinct CDR3 sequences; about 6% were counted once. The ten biggest clones cover around 4.8% of the sample.

This clonotype has a count of ten or more. Its antigen is unknown. Within one base of it there is no much larger clone, and no base qualities were kept. From the cysteine up to the phenylalanine, the CDR3 has a length of 13 residues. Only the CDR3 region is kept as DNA, spanning 39 bases read in frame from base 1. V loses 1 base of germline sequence and J loses 9 bases, and the interval between the two ends is 10 bases. CDR1 and CDR2, per the germline V gene (reference sequence), are DFQATT and SNEGSKA. Set within a cohort of healthcare workers in London, UK, this nested case-control study involved weekly PCR testing of nasopharyngeal swabs along with blood sampling. Healthcare workers were recruited between 23 and 31 March 2020, during the week of the UK lockdown, and were followed weekly for up to roughly 16 weeks.

The sequence joins TRBV20-1 to TRBJ1-6; matching of 6 bases hints at TRBD1 as the D gene. The material sequenced was whole blood. This sequence originates from an adult who was a healthcare worker with PCR-confirmed SARS-CoV-2 infection or an uninfected control (not recorded which). Read as DNA, the sequence is TGCAGTGCTAGAGCAGGGGAGGGTTCACCCCTCCACTTT. Its protein is CSARAGEGSPLHF.